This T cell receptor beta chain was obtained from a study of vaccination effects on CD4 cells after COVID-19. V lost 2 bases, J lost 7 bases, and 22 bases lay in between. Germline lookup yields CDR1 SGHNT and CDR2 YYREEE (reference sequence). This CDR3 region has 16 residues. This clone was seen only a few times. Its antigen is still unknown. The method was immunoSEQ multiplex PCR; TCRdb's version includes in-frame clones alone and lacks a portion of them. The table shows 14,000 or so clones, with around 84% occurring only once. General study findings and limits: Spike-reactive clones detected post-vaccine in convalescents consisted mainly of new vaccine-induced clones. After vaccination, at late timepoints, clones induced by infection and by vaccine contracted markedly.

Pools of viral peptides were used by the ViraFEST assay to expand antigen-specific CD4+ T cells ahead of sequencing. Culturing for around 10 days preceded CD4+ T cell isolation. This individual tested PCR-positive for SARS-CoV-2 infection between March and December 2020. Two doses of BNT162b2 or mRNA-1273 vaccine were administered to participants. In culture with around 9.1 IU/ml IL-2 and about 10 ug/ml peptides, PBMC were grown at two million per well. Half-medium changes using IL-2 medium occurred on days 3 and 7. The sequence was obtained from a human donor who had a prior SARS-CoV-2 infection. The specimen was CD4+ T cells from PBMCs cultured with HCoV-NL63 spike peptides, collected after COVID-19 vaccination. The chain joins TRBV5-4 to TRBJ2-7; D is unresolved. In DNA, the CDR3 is TGTGCCAGCAGCTTTGGCCCGAGCGTCAGTGGTCAGGAGCAGTACTTC. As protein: CASSFGPSVSGQEQYF.